These T cell receptor beta chains were read from a single sample in a study of cytomegalovirus exposure and HLA in healthy donors. Profiling relied on immunoSEQ multiplex PCR, and the TCRdb table lists in-frame clones only, not all of them. There are 110,000 or so clones in the sample; 75% to 90% occur only once, and approximately 7.2% lies in the top ten. The material sequenced was PBMCs. These receptors were taken from a man aged 25-45 years in good health and CMV-seropositive. Both conserved end residues are part of each CDR3. The D gene is left open where the match is weak. Clone size appears in some rows only: once, few, many, or a class for an expanded clone.

j_gene | d_gene | v_gene | abundance | CDR3nt | CDR3aa
TRBJ1-1 | NA | TRBV9 | NA | TGTGCCAGCAGCCCCTCACTGGGGCGGACGGGCACTGAAGCTTTCTTT | CASSPSLGRTGTEAFF
TRBJ2-3 | NA | TRBV5-6 | NA | TGTGCCAGCAGCTTGGTACGGCTTAGCCCAGATACGCAGTATTTT | CASSLVRLSPDTQYF
TRBJ2-2 | NA | TRBV11-2 | NA | TGTGCCAGCAACACTGCCCGACTGAGCACCGGGGAGCTGTTTTTT | CASNTARLSTGELFF
TRBJ1-2 | TRBD1 | TRBV28 | NA | TGTGCCAGCAGCCGTCAGGGGGCAAGTGGCTACACCTTC | CASSRQGASGYTF
TRBJ1-4 | TRBD1 | TRBV6-6 | NA | TGTGCCAGCAGCCGACAGGGATCGGAAAAACTGTTTTTT | CASSRQGSEKLFF
TRBJ1-1 | TRBD1 | TRBV4-1 | NA | TGCGCCAGCAGCCAAGTTGAGACAGGGGGCACTGAAGCTTTCTTT | CASSQVETGGTEAFF
TRBJ1-2 | TRBD1 | TRBV11-1 | NA | TGTGCCAGCAGCCGCAGACAGGGAGCCGGCTACACCTTC | CASSRRQGAGYTF
TRBJ2-7 | NA | TRBV29-1 | few | TGCAGCGTTGAAGATCTCGGGGTCGCGCGGGAGCAGTACTTC | CSVEDLGVAREQYF
TRBJ2-7 | NA | TRBV30 | NA | TGTGCCTGCTATCTACAGGGCTACGAGCAGTACTTC | CACYLQGYEQYF
TRBJ1-1 | TRBD1 | TRBV7-7 | NA | TGTGCTAGCAGCTTAAGGTCAGGGGGAGAAGCTTTCTTT | CASSLRSGGEAFF
TRBJ1-5 | TRBD1 | TRBV6-5 | NA | TGTGCCAGCAGTAGACAGGGTGAGCAGCCCCAGCATTTT | CASSRQGEQPQHF
TRBJ1-4 | NA | TRBV5-5 | NA | TGTGCCAGCAGCTTGCGTTTGGAGGGGAGTGAAAAACTGTTTTTT | CASSLRLEGSEKLFF
TRBJ1-1 | TRBD1 | TRBV4-1 | NA | TGCGCCAGCAGCCCGGGACAGCGAGACCCTGAAGCTTTCTTT | CASSPGQRDPEAFF
TRBJ2-1 | NA | TRBV4-3 | NA | TGCGCCAGCAGCCAAACTACAATAGGGAGCTCCTACAATGAGCAGTTCTTC | CASSQTTIGSSYNEQFF
TRBJ2-5 | TRBD1 | TRBV7-8 | once | TGTGCCAGCAGCCCTCGGACAGGTCAAGAGACCCAGTACTTC | CASSPRTGQETQYF
TRBJ1-1 | NA | TRBV10-1 | NA | TGCGCCCCGGGGGGGCCGCTCGGTATAGCTCGCACTGAAGCTTTCTTT | CAPGGPLGIARTEAFF
TRBJ1-5 | NA | TRBV12-5 | once | TGTGCTACTTCCTTCGGGGGCAATCAGCCCCAGCATTTT | CATSFGGNQPQHF
TRBJ1-1 | NA | TRBV6-5 | NA | TGTGCCAGCAGTTACGCGAGGGGAGGAAACACTGAAGCTTTCTTT | CASSYARGGNTEAFF
TRBJ2-1 | NA | TRBV10-3 | NA | TGTGCCATCAGGGGAGCGCTTGACTACAATGAGCAGTTCTTC | CAIRGALDYNEQFF
TRBJ1-1 | NA | TRBV28 | many | TGTGCCAGCAGTGATCTCGGTTATGCGAACACTGAAGCTTTCTTT | CASSDLGYANTEAFF
TRBJ1-1 | NA | TRBV5-1 | NA | TGCGCCAGCAGCCCCGACGGACAGCCGAACACTGAAGCTTTCTTT | CASSPDGQPNTEAFF
TRBJ2-7 | NA | TRBV5-4 | NA | TGTGCCAGCAGCTTGATGGGGCCGCCCGAGCAGTACTTC | CASSLMGPPEQYF
TRBJ2-3 | TRBD2 | TRBV14 | few | TGTGCCAGCAGCCAGTTAAGCGGGGGAGGGGATACGCAGTATTTT | CASSQLSGGGDTQYF
TRBJ1-5 | NA | TRBV30 | NA | TGTGCCTGGAGTGTCAGGGCCAATCAGCCCCAGCATTTT | CAWSVRANQPQHF
TRBJ1-2 | TRBD1 | TRBV19 | few | TGTGCCAGTAGTTGGGGACAGGGTTTTTCCTATGGCTACACCTTC | CASSWGQGFSYGYTF
TRBJ2-5 | TRBD2 | TRBV9 | few | TGTGCCAGCAGCGTAGGGAGCGGGGGTGAGACCCAGTACTTC | CASSVGSGGETQYF
TRBJ2-7 | NA | TRBV5-4 | NA | TGTGCCAGCAGCCCGGACGGGGGACGTAGCTCCTACGAGCAGTACTTC | CASSPDGGRSSYEQYF
TRBJ2-1 | TRBD2 | TRBV5-1 | NA | TGCGCCAGCAGCTTGGGACGGGGGGGACACAATGAGCAGTTCTTC | CASSLGRGGHNEQFF
TRBJ2-3 | NA | TRBV7-6 | NA | TGTGCCAGCAGCCTGACAGTGATTAGCACAGATACGCAGTATTTT | CASSLTVISTDTQYF
TRBJ1-1 | NA | TRBV28 | NA | TGTGCCAGCAGCCCGCGGAGGGGCACTGAAGCTTTCTTT | CASSPRRGTEAFF
TRBJ2-2 | NA | TRBV25-1 | few | TGTGCCAGCAGTCCCCTACCCGCTAACACCGGGGAGCTGTTTTTT | CASSPLPANTGELFF
TRBJ2-3 | TRBD1 | TRBV5-1 | NA | TGCGCCAGCAGCTGGGGGGGGACAGGGGTTCCAGATACGCAGTATTTT | CASSWGGTGVPDTQYF
TRBJ2-3 | TRBD2 | TRBV5-4 | NA | TGTGCCAGCAGCCCCCGAGGAGCGGGGGCAAGAGATACGCAGTATTTT | CASSPRGAGARDTQYF
TRBJ1-1 | NA | TRBV7-3 | once | TGTGCCAGCAGCTCATCGGTGAACACTGAAGCTTTCTTT | CASSSSVNTEAFF
TRBJ2-1 | TRBD1 | TRBV4-1 | NA | TGCGCCAGCAGCCCCCGACAGGGTTTCGCCTACAATGAGCAGTTCTTC | CASSPRQGFAYNEQFF
TRBJ2-3 | NA | TRBV10-3 | NA | TGTGCCATCAGCAGAGGAGACGACTATACGCAGTATTTT | CAISRGDDYTQYF
TRBJ2-2 | TRBD1 | TRBV30 | NA | TGTGCCTGGAGTGTAGTCAGGGGGCGCGGCACCGGGGAGCTGTTTTTT | CAWSVVRGRGTGELFF